The 14 T cell receptor beta chains in this list originate from one sample, sequenced in a study of shared clonotypes between healthy human individuals. Repertoires were generated with immunoSEQ multiplex PCR, while TCRdb's copy carries only in-frame clones and drops some. This sample carries roughly 1,000,000 clones, about 84% of them seen once, and the ten largest clones take 0.5% to 0.65%. The sample consisted of memory CD4+ T cells from PBMCs. Subset noted: CD45RA-negative fraction. Receptors originate from a man aged 18 to 30 in good health. Some clones in this sample may be carry-over from other donors' samples.

Many counts were recorded for this clone. This chain links TRBV30 with TRBJ1-4; D remains ambiguous. V shed 0 bases and J shed 0 bases, with 11 bases lying between them. This CDR3 comprises 16 residues. The germline V gene encodes CDR1 GTSNPN and CDR2 SVGIG (reference sequence). For the CDR3, the DNA is TGTGCCTGGAGTGTAGCTGCCCACGCAACTAATGAAAAACTGTTTTTT. Translated: CAWSVAAHATNEKLFF.

As for this clone: At one boundary the junction diverges from the germline segment, which might be a read error. The chain is built from TRBV6-1 and TRBJ1-4, with D perhaps TRBD1 (5 bases). Germline V gene lookup returns CDR1 MNHNS and CDR2 SASEGT. This CDR3 comprises 14 residues. As DNA, the CDR3 is TGTGCCAGCAGTGAAGGGACAACGAATGAAAAACTGTTTTTT. Amino acids: CASSEGTTNEKLFF.

This clone was counted a few times. The chain has TRBV5-8 and TRBJ1-5; perhaps TRBD1 as D (5 bases). Germline CDR1 reads SGHTS; CDR2 reads YDEGEE. The CDR3 totals 12 residues. Trimming stripped 4 bases from V and 7 bases from J, with 9 bases between. The CDR3 is CASSTGRQPQHF. The CDR3 DNA is TGTGCCAGCAGCACGGGGCGGCAGCCCCAGCATTTT.

This clone was recorded once. The gene calls are TRBV6-4 and TRBJ2-2; tentative D call: TRBD2 (6 bases). CDR3 length equals 15 residues. The V end lost 4 bases, the J end lost 2 bases, and 11 bases lay between the germline ends. Germline CDR1 is MRHNA and CDR2 is SNTAGT. The CDR3 protein is CASSARGTNTGELFF. CDR3 coding DNA: TGTGCCAGCAGTGCCCGGGGGACCAACACCGGGGAGCTGTTTTTT.

The chain uses TRBV6-1 and TRBJ1-1; D not certain. This CDR3 spans 13 amino acids. Per the germline V gene, CDR1 is MNHNS and CDR2 is SASEGT. Deletions cut 7 bases from V and 1 base from J, with 10 bases between. CDR3 sequence (DNA): TGTGCCAGCAAGAGGACCGCGAACACTGAAGCTTTCTTT. Amino acids: CASKRTANTEAFF.

V gene TRBV6-1 combines with J gene TRBJ2-7; D remains unclear. Germline V gene lookup returns CDR1 MNHNS and CDR2 SASEGT. The CDR3 spans 14 residues. V was trimmed by 4 bases and J by 2 bases, leaving 12 bases between them. The CDR3, as DNA: TGTGCCAGCAGTGGACTTCCCCCGCCCTACGAGCAGTACTTC. The encoded protein is CASSGLPPPYEQYF.

The CDR3 DNA reads as TGTGCCAGCAATGTCCACGGGGGTGGAGGTACTGAAGCTTTCTTT. Protein product: CASNVHGGGGTEAFF. The chain recombines TRBV6-1 with TRBJ1-1, with a possible D match to TRBD1 (5 bases). V shed 7 bases and J shed 5 bases, with 20 bases lying between them. The CDR3 extends over 15 amino acids. Germline V gene sequence: CDR1 MNHNS, CDR2 SASEGT.

This rearrangement joins TRBV19 to TRBJ1-5, with D unresolved. Germline loops: CDR1 LNHDA, CDR2 SQIVND (reference sequence). This CDR3 region has 13 residues. The ends were cut back, 9 bases at V and 0 bases at J, with 9 bases in the middle. CDR3 residues: CASPTYSNQPQHF. The CDR3 bases are TGTGCCAGCCCAACGTATAGCAATCAGCCCCAGCATTTT.

The rearrangement links TRBV4-2 to TRBJ2-3; D not certain. CDR1 and CDR2 from the germline V gene are LGHNA and YNFKEQ. The length of the CDR3 is 11 residues. Trimming took off 3 bases at V and 11 bases at J, with 9 bases between the two ends. In nucleotides, the CDR3 is TGTGCCAGCAGCCATTCTGTGGAGCAGTATTTT. Its translation: CASSHSVEQYF.

The chain's CDR3 is CASSLGNEQFF. As DNA, the CDR3 is TGTGCCAGCAGCTTAGGCAATGAGCAGTTCTTC. This chain uses TRBV7-9 with TRBJ2-1; the D is unclear. V was cut by 1 base and J by 6 bases, with 1 base left in between. The germline V gene encodes CDR1 SEHNR and CDR2 FQNEAQ (reference sequence). The length of the CDR3 is 11 residues.

V gene TRBV5-1 combines with J gene TRBJ2-7; tentative D call: TRBD2 (6 bases). The CDR3 length is 14 residues. V was trimmed by 2 bases and J by 3 bases, leaving 12 bases between them. Germline CDR1 and CDR2: SGHRS and YFSETQ. CDR3 in amino acids: CASSFGGRNYEQYF. CDR3 DNA sequence: TGCGCCAGCAGCTTTGGGGGGAGGAACTACGAGCAGTACTTC.

The chain employs TRBV5-1 and TRBJ2-7; D possibly uses TRBD1 or TRBD2 (5 bases each). The CDR3 length is 14 residues. The V gene's germline CDR1 is SGHRS and CDR2 YFSETQ. V was shortened by 2 bases and J by 3 bases, with 12 bases between the two germline ends. The CDR3 reads CASSFGTTLYEQYF. CDR3 bases: TGCGCCAGCAGCTTCGGGACGACCCTCTACGAGCAGTACTTC.

The CDR3 nucleotides are TGTGCCAGCGGGTCATCAGCTAGCGGGGCAACCTACGAGCAGTACTTC. Translated: CASGSSASGATYEQYF. The chain links TRBV28 to TRBJ2-7, with 9 bases matching TRBD2. Germline CDR1 is MDHEN and CDR2 is SYDVKM. After removal of 8 bases from V and 2 bases from J, the junction contained 13 bases not matched to a gene. The CDR3 spans 16 residues.

Written as DNA, the CDR3 is TGTGCCAGCAGCTTTAACAGGGGAGAGACCCAGTACTTC. Translating it yields CASSFNRGETQYF. The genes are TRBV11-3 and TRBJ2-5, with 7 bases matching TRBD1. Looked up from germline, CDR1 is SGHNT and CDR2 is YENEEA. Unmatched junction bases numbered 2, after V lost 3 bases and J lost 4 bases. The CDR3 covers 13 residues.